Listed below are T cell receptor beta chains from one sample, sequenced in a study of control samples from healthy donors and cancer patients. Clones were sequenced by immunoSEQ multiplex PCR, and TCRdb holds only the in-frame ones, with some missing. Altogether 150,000 to 200,000 clones are present, nearly 90% being singletons, with the ten largest covering 1.1% to 1.5%. The sequenced sample was blood. The receptors come from a woman aged 50 to 65 in good health. Each CDR3 is given with its conserved first and last residue. Fields, in order: J gene, D gene, clone size, V gene, CDR3 DNA, CDR3 protein. D genes are given only for firm matches. Clone size is shown for a subset of rows, as once, few, many or a class of expanded clone.

j_gene: TRBJ1-4
d_gene: TRBD1
abundance: .
v_gene: TRBV27
CDR3nt: TGTGCCAGCAGGGCTACCGGGACAGTTAATGAAAAACTGTTTTTT
CDR3aa: CASRATGTVNEKLFF

j_gene: TRBJ1-3
d_gene: .
abundance: .
v_gene: TRBV6-6
CDR3nt: TGTGCCAGCAGCGCCCGTAGGGGTGGAAACACCATATATTTT
CDR3aa: CASSARRGGNTIYF

j_gene: TRBJ2-1
d_gene: .
abundance: .
v_gene: TRBV7-8
CDR3nt: TGTGCCAGCAGCCCCCTGGACAGAAACAATGAGCAGTTCTTC
CDR3aa: CASSPLDRNNEQFF

j_gene: TRBJ1-3
d_gene: .
abundance: .
v_gene: TRBV28
CDR3nt: TGTGCCAGCAGCCTTTTACAGGGAGGCGGAAACACCATATATTTT
CDR3aa: CASSLLQGGGNTIYF

j_gene: TRBJ1-5
d_gene: .
abundance: once
v_gene: TRBV6-2/TRBV6-3
CDR3nt: TGTGCCAGCAGTCGCGACAGTCTAGGGAATCAGCCCCAGCATTTT
CDR3aa: CASSRDSLGNQPQHF

j_gene: TRBJ1-4
d_gene: TRBD1
abundance: once
v_gene: TRBV9
CDR3nt: TGTGCCAGCAGCGTAGGGGACAGAGGGGAAAAACTGTTTTTT
CDR3aa: CASSVGDRGEKLFF

j_gene: TRBJ2-7
d_gene: .
abundance: .
v_gene: TRBV28
CDR3nt: TGTGCCAGCAGTCCCCTGGACAGTTCCGAGCAGTACTTC
CDR3aa: CASSPLDSSEQYF

j_gene: TRBJ2-3
d_gene: .
abundance: .
v_gene: TRBV27
CDR3nt: TGTGCCAGCAGTTCCCCGGGTACGCAGTATTTT
CDR3aa: CASSSPGTQYF

j_gene: TRBJ2-1
d_gene: TRBD1
abundance: .
v_gene: TRBV5-5
CDR3nt: TGTGCCAGCAGCTTAGCAACAGGGGATCGTGAGCAGTTCTTC
CDR3aa: CASSLATGDREQFF

j_gene: TRBJ1-5
d_gene: .
abundance: .
v_gene: TRBV7-9
CDR3nt: TGTGCCAGCAGCCTGCAGGTTGATCAGCCCCAGCATTTT
CDR3aa: CASSLQVDQPQHF

j_gene: TRBJ1-1
d_gene: .
abundance: .
v_gene: TRBV7-2
CDR3nt: TGTGCCAGCAGCTTAACGGAGCCTGAAGCTTTCTTT
CDR3aa: CASSLTEPEAFF

j_gene: TRBJ1-5
d_gene: .
abundance: .
v_gene: TRBV7-3
CDR3nt: TGTGCCAGCAGCTTTGGGGTGGGCCAGCCCCAGCATTTT
CDR3aa: CASSFGVGQPQHF

j_gene: TRBJ1-2
d_gene: .
abundance: .
v_gene: TRBV4-3
CDR3nt: TGCGCCAGCAGCCAAGATAGGGGCCTACGGAATGGCTACACCTTC
CDR3aa: CASSQDRGLRNGYTF

j_gene: TRBJ1-2
d_gene: .
abundance: once
v_gene: TRBV11-2
CDR3nt: TGTGCCAGCAGCTCTTACACCACCGGCTACACCTTC
CDR3aa: CASSSYTTGYTF

j_gene: TRBJ2-1
d_gene: TRBD2
abundance: .
v_gene: TRBV29-1
CDR3nt: TGCAGCGGGACTAGTCCCTGGGAAGAGCAGTTCTTC
CDR3aa: CSGTSPWEEQFF

j_gene: TRBJ2-7
d_gene: .
abundance: .
v_gene: TRBV7-2
CDR3nt: TGTGCCAGCAGCTCTCGAGGACACTACTACGAGCAGTACTTC
CDR3aa: CASSSRGHYYEQYF

j_gene: TRBJ2-7
d_gene: .
abundance: .
v_gene: TRBV12-3/TRBV12-4
CDR3nt: TGTGCCAGCGGTACCGCCGGACGCTACGAGCAGTACTTC
CDR3aa: CASGTAGRYEQYF

j_gene: TRBJ2-3
d_gene: TRBD2
abundance: .
v_gene: TRBV18
CDR3nt: TGTGCCAGCTCACCGATAGCGGGGGGGACGGCAGATACGCAGTATTTT
CDR3aa: CASSPIAGGTADTQYF